A single sample is the source of the 10 T cell receptor beta chains below, sequenced in a study of blood T cell repertoires in COVID-19. Data came from immunoSEQ multiplex PCR; TCRdb stores just in-frame clones and leaves some out. The table includes some 56,000 clones, over 70% detected once. Sequencing was carried out using peripheral blood. The origin of the receptors is a woman between 45 and 60 years old with active or convalescent COVID-19.

The V and J genes are TRBV4-1 and TRBJ2-1, with 7 nucleotides matching TRBD1. Germline trimming cut 3 bases from V and 13 bases from J; bases unmatched to any gene: 6. This CDR3 is built from 12 residues. Germline-derived CDR1 and CDR2 are MGHRA and YSYEKL. The CDR3 region is CASSHPRDSQFF. The CDR3 nucleotides read TGCGCCAGCAGCCACCCAAGGGACAGCCAGTTCTTC.

This chain links TRBV30 with TRBJ1-4; perhaps TRBD1 as D (5 bases). Germline assignment: CDR1 GTSNPN and CDR2 SVGIG (reference sequence). Trimming took 0 bases from V and 8 from J, leaving 13 bases between them. CDR3 length: 14 residues. CDR3 DNA: TGTGCCTGGAGTGTTTCGGCAGGGCTCGAAAAACTGTTTTTT. Translating gives CAWSVSAGLEKLFF.

V gene TRBV19 combines with J gene TRBJ2-7; possibly TRBD1 for D (6 bases). Germline V gene sequence: CDR1 LNHDA, CDR2 SQIVND (reference sequence). Deletions cut 9 bases from V and 7 bases from J, with 19 bases between. This CDR3 is built from 13 residues. Here the CDR3 DNA reads TGTGCCAGCAGCAGAGGTGTAAGGGGGGAGCAGTACTTC. Encoded protein: CASSRGVRGEQYF.

The chain recombines TRBV6-5 with TRBJ2-7; TRBD2 matches 13 bases. Trimming removed 7 bases from V and 4 bases from J; junction bases left unmatched: 7. Germline values: CDR1 MNHEY, CDR2 SVGAGI. This CDR3 spans 15 amino acids. The CDR3 sequence: CASTRTSGSGYEQYF. The CDR3 DNA sequence: TGTGCCAGCACGAGGACTAGCGGGAGCGGATACGAGCAGTACTTC.

In its sample, this clone was seen once. The chain is built from TRBV27 and TRBJ2-3; 10 nucleotides line up with TRBD2. CDR1 and CDR2 from the germline V gene are MNHEY and SMNVEV (reference sequence). Unmatched junction bases numbered 0, after V lost 6 bases and J lost 0 bases. The CDR3 is made up of 14 amino acids. This CDR3 is CASRGLASTDTQYF. For the CDR3, the DNA is TGTGCCAGCAGGGGACTAGCGAGCACAGATACGCAGTATTTT.

The chain carries TRBV11-2 and TRBJ2-7, with TRBD2 matching 8 bases. V shed 0 bases and J 2 bases; nucleotides not matched to a gene: 9. This CDR3 has 17 residues. CDR1 and CDR2 (germline): SGHAT, FQNNGV. The CDR3 DNA reads TGTGCCAGCAGCTTAGATCAAGGTAGCGGGATCGCCTACGAGCAGTACTTC. Amino acid sequence: CASSLDQGSGIAYEQYF.

J is TRBJ1-1 and V is TRBV3-1 (or the pseudogene TRBV3-2), with TRBD1 as a possible D gene (6 bases). The V gene's germline CDR1 is LGHDT and CDR2 YNNKEL (reference sequence). V was shortened by 4 bases and J by 2 bases, with 20 bases between the two germline ends. The CDR3 runs 17 residues. The CDR3 DNA sequence: TGTGCCAGCAGCCGACACCGGGGGCGGGGGCTTAACACTGAAGCTTTCTTT. Protein sequence: CASSRHRGRGLNTEAFF.

The chain has TRBV7-9 and TRBJ2-2, with D maybe TRBD2 (5 bases). V lost 3 bases and J lost 4, with 9 bases in between. The CDR3 is 14 residues long. Germline V gene data show CDR1 as SEHNR and CDR2 as FQNEAQ (reference sequence). This chain's CDR3 is CASSLSGITGELFF. The DNA for the CDR3 is TGTGCCAGCAGCTTGAGCGGAATCACCGGGGAGCTGTTTTTT.

This clone was observed a handful of times. The gene calls are TRBV3-1 (or the pseudogene TRBV3-2) and TRBJ2-7; weak D call: TRBD1 (6 bases). V was pared by 6 bases and J by 6 bases, with 15 bases between. The germline gives CDR1 LGHDT, CDR2 YNNKEL (reference sequence). The CDR3 has 13 residues. CDR3 DNA: TGTGCCAGCAGTGACCTTGGGACACGCGAGCAGTACTTC. Protein product: CASSDLGTREQYF.

V and J are TRBV5-8 and TRBJ2-5; 9 bases are a match to TRBD1. V shed 2 bases, J shed 4 bases, and the junction held 9 bases outside the gene matches. This CDR3 comprises 16 residues. Per germline, CDR1 SGHTS and CDR2 YDEGEE. As DNA, the CDR3 is TGTGCCAGCAGCTTCGGGACAGGGCAGCTGAGAGAGACCCAGTACTTC. Its protein is CASSFGTGQLRETQYF.